This T cell receptor (beta chain) derives from a study of blood T cell repertoires in COVID-19 (dated by TCRdb to about 2020). The study in broad terms: The collaborator samples originated in the United States, Italy and Spain and spanned the acute and convalescent phases of COVID-19. The material from the prospective study consisted of cDNA or gDNA derived from T cells, B-cell-depleted T cells, or PBMCs. The dataset comprised deeply sampled blood TCRbeta repertoires from subjects exposed to, actively infected with, or recovered from COVID-19. A freely available public database, intended as a resource for researchers studying the immune response to SARS-CoV-2, is where the repertoires were released. The samples were drawn from the first 160 participants of the ongoing ImmuneRACE study and from over a thousand subjects provided by 6 global collaborators. A de-identified subject ID, COVID-19 status, age in years and sex were almost always included in the sample metadata. Where HLA class I and class II types were available, the types were taken from metadata supplied by the sample provider, not from assay-based typing. Results and caveats for the whole study, not just this receptor: How much clinical and demographic metadata was included differed by source and by participant, and the metadata was provided uncurated.

Turning to this clone: The antigen it recognizes is unknown. Per-base qualities were not stored, and no clone one base away is much larger.

The immunoSEQ Assay, a bias-controlled multiplex PCR, was used to amplify TCRbeta CDR3 regions from genomic DNA. The paper's data handling went like this. The number of nucleated cells in each sample was estimated from the amplification of reference gene primers within the assay. To quantify the absolute abundance of each unique TCRbeta CDR3 rearrangement, sequence reads were collapsed and filtered. For each sample, productive Simpson clonality was calculated by taking the square root of Simpson's diversity index across productive rearrangements. Imported from immuneACCESS, the table was reduced by TCRdb to in-frame sequences with V and J called. These copies leave out some clones; in studies compared against another copy, an unresolved V gene accounts for under half, and the cause of the remainder is not known. That table is the source of V, J and clone size, and D and trimming were worked out from the DNA. The sample yields over 250,000 clones; around 85% were counted once. The ten top clones hold 8% to 13% of the sample.

CDR3 length: 15 amino acids, cysteine to phenylalanine. This entry keeps only the CDR3 DNA: 45 bases, framed from base 1. The germline V and J ends show losses of 4 bases and 6 bases respectively, and no gene match explains 7 bases of the junction. CDR1 and CDR2 are read off the germline V gene as SGHRS and YFSETQ. Collaborating institutions collected whole blood in K2EDTA tubes following their own protocols. For TCRbeta analysis, collaborator samples were shipped as frozen whole blood, as isolated PBMCs, or as DNA extracted from either sample type. The sequenced sample consisted of peripheral blood. The TCR was taken from a woman aged 70-85 years with acute or convalescent COVID-19. In this chain, TRBV5-1 is recombined with TRBJ2-1; 10 nucleotides in the junction match TRBD1. The DNA sequence is TGCGCCAGCAGCCAACGGGACAGGGGTACCAATGAGCAGTTCTTC. Its coded protein is CASSQRDRGTNEQFF.